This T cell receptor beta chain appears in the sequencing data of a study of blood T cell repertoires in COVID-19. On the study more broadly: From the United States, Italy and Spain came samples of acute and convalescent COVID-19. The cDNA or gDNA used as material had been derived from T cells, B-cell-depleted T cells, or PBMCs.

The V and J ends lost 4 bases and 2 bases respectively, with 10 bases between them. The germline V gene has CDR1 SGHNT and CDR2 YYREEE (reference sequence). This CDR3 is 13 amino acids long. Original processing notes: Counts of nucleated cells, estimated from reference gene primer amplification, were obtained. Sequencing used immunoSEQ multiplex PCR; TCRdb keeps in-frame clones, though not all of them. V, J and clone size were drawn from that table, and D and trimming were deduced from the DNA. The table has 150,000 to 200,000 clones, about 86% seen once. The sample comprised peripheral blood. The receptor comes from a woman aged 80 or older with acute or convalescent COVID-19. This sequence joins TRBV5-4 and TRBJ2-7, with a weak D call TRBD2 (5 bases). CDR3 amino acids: CASSPRGAYEQYF. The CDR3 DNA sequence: TGTGCCAGCAGCCCTCGGGGAGCCTACGAGCAGTACTTC.